The rows below give T cell receptor beta chains drawn from one sample of a study of cytomegalovirus exposure and HLA in healthy donors. Libraries were prepared by immunoSEQ multiplex PCR; TCRdb keeps only in-frame clonotypes and omits some of them. The sample includes about 120,000 clones, around 81% of them seen just once. The sequenced material came from PBMCs. The receptors were sampled from a woman aged 30 to 39 in good health and CMV-seronegative. CDR3s include the opening cysteine and the closing phenylalanine or tryptophan. The D gene is left open where the match is weak. A row's size may be missing; if present it is once, few, many or a size class.

d_call: -; clone_size: -; j_call: TRBJ1-2; v_call: TRBV30; cdr3_aa: CAWGEGDYGYTF; cdr3_nt: TGTGCCTGGGGCGAGGGGGACTATGGCTACACCTTC
d_call: -; clone_size: -; j_call: TRBJ2-7; v_call: TRBV9; cdr3_aa: CASSVVGSEQYF; cdr3_nt: TGTGCCAGCAGCGTAGTCGGTTCCGAGCAGTACTTC
d_call: -; clone_size: once; j_call: TRBJ1-4; v_call: TRBV7-9; cdr3_aa: CASRLQGSEKLFF; cdr3_nt: TGTGCCAGCAGGTTACAGGGTTCTGAAAAACTGTTTTTT
d_call: -; clone_size: -; j_call: TRBJ2-7; v_call: TRBV7-8; cdr3_aa: CASSSYYEQYF; cdr3_nt: TGTGCCAGCAGTTCGTACTACGAGCAGTACTTC
d_call: TRBD1; clone_size: -; j_call: TRBJ2-3; v_call: TRBV5-1; cdr3_aa: CASSLTGGQQDTQYF; cdr3_nt: TGCGCCAGCAGCTTAACAGGGGGACAACAGGATACGCAGTATTTT
d_call: TRBD2; clone_size: -; j_call: TRBJ2-5; v_call: TRBV5-6; cdr3_aa: CASGTSGGFQETQYF; cdr3_nt: TGTGCCAGCGGTACTAGCGGGGGTTTCCAAGAGACCCAGTACTTC
d_call: -; clone_size: once; j_call: TRBJ1-1; v_call: TRBV29-1; cdr3_aa: CSVHRTTMNTEAFF; cdr3_nt: TGCAGCGTCCACCGGACTACCATGAACACTGAAGCTTTCTTT
d_call: TRBD2; clone_size: -; j_call: TRBJ2-3; v_call: TRBV5-4; cdr3_aa: CASSSGRADTQYF; cdr3_nt: TGTGCCAGCAGTAGCGGGAGGGCGGATACGCAGTATTTT
d_call: -; clone_size: -; j_call: TRBJ1-1; v_call: TRBV15; cdr3_aa: CATSVQGSDTEAFF; cdr3_nt: TGTGCCACCAGCGTACAGGGTTCTGACACTGAAGCTTTCTTT
d_call: TRBD1; clone_size: -; j_call: TRBJ2-3; v_call: TRBV4-1; cdr3_aa: CASSQERNRGLNTQYF; cdr3_nt: TGCGCCAGCAGCCAAGAAAGAAACAGGGGGCTAAATACGCAGTATTTT
d_call: -; clone_size: -; j_call: TRBJ2-7; v_call: TRBV7-2; cdr3_aa: CASGVRDPGRYEQYF; cdr3_nt: TGTGCCAGCGGAGTACGGGACCCCGGGAGATACGAGCAGTACTTC
d_call: TRBD2; clone_size: -; j_call: TRBJ2-1; v_call: TRBV7-9; cdr3_aa: CASSLEASGRYEQFF; cdr3_nt: TGTGCCAGCAGCTTAGAGGCTAGCGGGAGGTATGAGCAGTTCTTC
d_call: -; clone_size: once; j_call: TRBJ1-1; v_call: TRBV27; cdr3_aa: CASSLSPGPNTEAFF; cdr3_nt: TGTGCCAGCAGTTTATCGCCAGGGCCGAACACTGAAGCTTTCTTT
d_call: TRBD2; clone_size: -; j_call: TRBJ2-1; v_call: TRBV4-1; cdr3_aa: CASSIGLADSYNEQFF; cdr3_nt: TGCGCCAGCAGCATAGGACTAGCGGATTCCTACAATGAGCAGTTCTTC
d_call: -; clone_size: once; j_call: TRBJ1-1; v_call: TRBV27; cdr3_aa: CASGRWGTEAFF; cdr3_nt: TGTGCCAGCGGGAGGTGGGGTACTGAAGCTTTCTTT
d_call: -; clone_size: -; j_call: TRBJ2-7; v_call: TRBV5-1; cdr3_aa: CASSDTAYEQYF; cdr3_nt: TGCGCCAGCAGCGACACCGCCTACGAGCAGTACTTC
d_call: TRBD2; clone_size: -; j_call: TRBJ2-2; v_call: TRBV7-9; cdr3_aa: CASSLSGTNTGELFF; cdr3_nt: TGTGCCAGCAGCTTAAGCGGGACGAACACCGGGGAGCTGTTTTTT
d_call: -; clone_size: -; j_call: TRBJ2-7; v_call: TRBV2; cdr3_aa: CASSEGGPGYEQYF; cdr3_nt: TGTGCCAGCAGTGAAGGAGGGCCGGGCTACGAGCAGTACTTC
d_call: TRBD2; clone_size: few; j_call: TRBJ2-7; v_call: TRBV28; cdr3_aa: CASSRLAGVSYEQYF; cdr3_nt: TGTGCCAGCAGTCGACTAGCGGGAGTATCCTACGAGCAGTACTTC
d_call: -; clone_size: -; j_call: TRBJ2-2; v_call: TRBV5-1; cdr3_aa: CASSWRTTTSTSGELFF; cdr3_nt: TGCGCCAGCAGCTGGAGAACGACGACGTCCACCAGCGGGGAGCTGTTTTTT
d_call: -; clone_size: -; j_call: TRBJ1-2; v_call: TRBV6-1; cdr3_aa: CASSTGGRGGYTF; cdr3_nt: TGTGCCAGCAGCACGGGGGGTAGAGGAGGCTACACCTTC